This record covers a single TCR beta chain. The sample belongs to a study of early T cells in non-severe SARS-CoV-2 infection. The CDR3 runs 14 residues. Germline CDR1 is MNHEY and CDR2 is SVGEGT. Trimming removed 5 bases at V and 6 bases at J, with 13 bases between. MiXCR was run by TCRdb on the 5' RACE reads, yielding one entry per CDR3 protein. This table has tens of thousands of distinct CDR3 sequences, less than 8.5% appearing once. This clonotype was obtained from an adult who was a healthcare worker with PCR-confirmed SARS-CoV-2 infection or an uninfected control (not recorded which). The sample in question was whole blood, obtained at baseline. The V gene is TRBV6-2 or TRBV6-3, the J gene TRBJ2-2; D is possibly TRBD1 (6 bases). In nucleotides, the CDR3 is TGTGCCAGCAGTACCAACCGACAGGCCGGGGAGCTGTTTTTT. It encodes CASSTNRQAGELFF.